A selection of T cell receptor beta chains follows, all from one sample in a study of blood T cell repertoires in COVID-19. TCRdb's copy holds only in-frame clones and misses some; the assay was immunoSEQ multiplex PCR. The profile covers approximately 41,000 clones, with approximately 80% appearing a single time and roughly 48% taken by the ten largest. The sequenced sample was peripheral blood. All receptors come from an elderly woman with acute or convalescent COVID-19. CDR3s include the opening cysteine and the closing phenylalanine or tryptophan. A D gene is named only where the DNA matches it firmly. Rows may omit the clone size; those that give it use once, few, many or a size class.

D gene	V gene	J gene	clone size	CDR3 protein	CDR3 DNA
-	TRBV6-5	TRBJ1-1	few	CASRHTGNTEAFF	TGTGCCAGCAGACACACAGGGAACACTGAAGCTTTCTTT
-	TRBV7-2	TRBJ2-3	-	CASSLEVRDTQYF	TGTGCCAGCAGCTTAGAAGTCCGGGATACGCAGTATTTT
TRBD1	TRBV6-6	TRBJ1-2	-	CASSSGTGANYGYTF	TGTGCCAGCAGTTCCGGGACAGGAGCCAACTATGGCTACACCTTC
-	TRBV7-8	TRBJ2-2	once	CASSLGANTGELFF	TGTGCCAGCAGCTTAGGGGCTAACACCGGGGAGCTGTTTTTT
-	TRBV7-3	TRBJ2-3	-	CASSLTVGVTDTQYF	TGTGCCAGCAGCTTAACGGTCGGGGTCACAGATACGCAGTATTTT
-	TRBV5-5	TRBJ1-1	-	CASSLELHTEAFF	TGTGCCAGCAGCTTGGAACTTCACACTGAAGCTTTCTTT
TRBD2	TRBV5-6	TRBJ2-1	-	CASSLTAGGGEQFF	TGTGCCAGCAGCTTGACTGCGGGGGGGGGCGAGCAGTTCTTC
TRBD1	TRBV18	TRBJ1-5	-	CASSPPQGDQPQHF	TGTGCCAGCTCACCACCGCAGGGGGATCAGCCCCAGCATTTT
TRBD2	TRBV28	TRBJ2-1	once	CASLGGGSYNEQFF	TGTGCCAGCCTCGGGGGGGGCTCCTACAATGAGCAGTTCTTC
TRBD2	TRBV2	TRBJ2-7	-	CACRLAGSYEQYF	TGTGCCTGCAGACTAGCTGGCTCCTACGAGCAGTACTTC
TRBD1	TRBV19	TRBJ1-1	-	CASSTVGQGGTEAFF	TGTGCCAGTAGTACCGTGGGACAGGGAGGGACTGAAGCTTTCTTT
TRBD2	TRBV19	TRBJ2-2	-	CASSLAGTSGGELFF	TGTGCCAGTAGTCTAGCCGGGACTAGCGGCGGGGAGCTGTTTTTT
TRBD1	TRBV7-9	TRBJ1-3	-	CASSLLWDRGSICIYF	TGTGCCAGCAGCTTATTGTGGGACAGGGGGTCAATTTGCATATATTTT
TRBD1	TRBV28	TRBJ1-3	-	CASSYLTGQGYPSGNTIYF	TGTGCCAGCAGTTACTTAACCGGACAGGGTTATCCCTCTGGAAACACCATATATTTT
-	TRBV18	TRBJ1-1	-	CASSPQFMVGTEAFF	TGTGCCAGCTCACCCCAATTTATGGTCGGCACTGAAGCTTTCTTT
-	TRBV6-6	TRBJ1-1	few	CASSSEIEAFF	TGTGCCAGCAGCTCTGAGATTGAAGCTTTCTTT
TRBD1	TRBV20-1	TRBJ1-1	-	CSASFGTGGTEAFF	TGCAGTGCTAGTTTTGGGACAGGGGGCACTGAAGCTTTCTTT
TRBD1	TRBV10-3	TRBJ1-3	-	CAITGTGAGNTIYF	TGTGCCATCACCGGGACAGGGGCTGGAAACACCATATATTTT
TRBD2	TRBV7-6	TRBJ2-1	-	CASSLSGGAGNEQFF	TGTGCCAGCAGTCTTAGCGGGGGGGCGGGTAATGAGCAGTTCTTC
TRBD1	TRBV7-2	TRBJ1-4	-	CASSSPPGQGLTNEKLFF	TGTGCCAGCAGCTCGCCCCCGGGACAGGGGTTAACTAATGAAAAACTGTTTTTT
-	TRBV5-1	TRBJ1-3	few	CASSYSVSGNTIYF	TGCGCCAGCAGCTACTCGGTTTCTGGAAACACCATATATTTT
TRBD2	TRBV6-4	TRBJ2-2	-	CASSVAGNGELFF	TGTGCCAGCAGTGTAGCGGGAAACGGGGAGCTGTTTTTT
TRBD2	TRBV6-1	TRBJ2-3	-	CASSETPSGGTDTQYF	TGTGCCAGCAGTGAAACCCCCAGCGGGGGCACAGATACGCAGTATTTT
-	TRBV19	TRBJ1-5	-	CASTQSRGRNQPQHF	TGTGCCAGTACCCAGAGTCGGGGTAGGAATCAGCCCCAGCATTTT
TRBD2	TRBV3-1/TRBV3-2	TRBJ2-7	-	CASSLRSGGGRDEQYF	TGTGCCAGCAGCCTACGGAGTGGGGGAGGGAGAGACGAGCAGTACTTC
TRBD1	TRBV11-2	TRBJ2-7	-	CASSSDRGSYEQYF	TGTGCCAGCAGCTCCGACAGGGGCTCCTACGAGCAGTACTTC
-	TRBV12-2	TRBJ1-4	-	CASRLQGRRTNEKLFF	TGTGCAAGTCGCTTACAGGGAAGAAGAACTAATGAAAAACTGTTTTTT
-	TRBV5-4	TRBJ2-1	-	CASSLELPSYNEQFF	TGTGCCAGCAGCTTGGAACTTCCCTCCTACAATGAGCAGTTCTTC
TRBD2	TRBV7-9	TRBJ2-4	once	CASSFPVAGGNIQYF	TGTGCCAGCAGCTTCCCAGTAGCGGGGGGGAACATTCAGTACTTC
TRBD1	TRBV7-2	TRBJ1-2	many	CASSYDREGYTF	TGTGCCAGCAGCTATGACAGGGAAGGCTACACCTTC
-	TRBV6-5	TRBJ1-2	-	CASSYLRGEGHGYTF	TGTGCCAGCAGTTACCTCCGGGGGGAGGGCCATGGCTACACCTTC
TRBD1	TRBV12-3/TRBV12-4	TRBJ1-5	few	CASSPGQIQPQHF	TGTGCCAGCAGTCCGGGACAGATCCAGCCCCAGCATTTT
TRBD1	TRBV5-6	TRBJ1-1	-	CASSLGRGPSTEAFF	TGTGCCAGCAGCTTAGGCAGGGGGCCGAGCACTGAAGCTTTCTTT
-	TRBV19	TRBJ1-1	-	CASMVGGLNTEAFF	TGTGCCAGTATGGTCGGGGGGCTGAACACTGAAGCTTTCTTT
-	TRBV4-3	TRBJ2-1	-	CASSQDSPGGAYNEQFF	TGCGCCAGCAGCCAAGACTCCCCGGGGGGCGCCTACAATGAGCAGTTCTTC
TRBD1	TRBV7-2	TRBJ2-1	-	CASSLGVGTGQQFF	TGTGCCAGCAGCTTAGGGGTGGGGACAGGGCAGCAGTTCTTC
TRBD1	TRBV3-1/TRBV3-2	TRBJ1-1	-	CASSQGAGGETEAFF	TGTGCCAGCAGCCAAGGAGCAGGGGGAGAGACTGAAGCTTTCTTT
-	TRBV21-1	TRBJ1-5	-	CASSKEFGSAGGYGNQPQHF	TGTGCCAGCAGCAAAGAGTTTGGTTCCGCGGGGGGTTATGGCAATCAGCCCCAGCATTTT
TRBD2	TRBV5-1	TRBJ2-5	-	CASSLGGGGTQETQYF	TGCGCCAGCAGCTTGGGTGGCGGGGGTACACAAGAGACCCAGTACTTC
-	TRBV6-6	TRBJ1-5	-	CASSSWTSGHNQPQHF	TGTGCCAGCAGTTCTTGGACATCCGGGCACAATCAGCCCCAGCATTTT
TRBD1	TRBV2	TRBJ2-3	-	CASSVGTGGTDTQYF	TGTGCCAGCAGTGTAGGGACAGGGGGCACAGATACGCAGTATTTT
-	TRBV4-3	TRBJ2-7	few	CASSLQGTSNEQYF	TGCGCCAGCAGCCTACAGGGGACTTCCAACGAGCAGTACTTC